Each of the 4 T cell receptor beta chains below was sequenced from the same sample in a study of Ad26.COV2.S vaccination and SARS-CoV-2 variants. Data came from immunoSEQ multiplex PCR; TCRdb stores just in-frame clones and leaves some out. The sample consists of some 340,000 clones, around four fifths of them appearing once. The treatment: some 20 received Ad26.COV2.S at low or high dose, single or two shots; about 5 received placebo; per-sample allocation not given. At day 63 after the first vaccine or placebo injection, samples were drawn. Source: peripheral blood, taken in a trial of Ad26.COV2.S vaccine versus placebo. The receptors stem from a person aged 18-60 years who received the Ad26.COV2.S COVID-19 vaccine or a placebo.

The gene calls are TRBV19 and TRBJ1-6, with D possibly being TRBD1 (5 bases). The V end lost 4 bases, the J end lost 10 bases, and 32 bases lay between the germline ends. Per germline, CDR1 LNHDA and CDR2 SQIVND (reference sequence). The CDR3 is 20 amino acids. The chain's CDR3 is CASSTRDYPGWAARWSPLHF. The CDR3 DNA follows: TGTGCCAGTAGTACGCGGGACTACCCTGGTTGGGCAGCTCGGTGGTCACCCCTCCACTTT.

V and J are TRBV28 and TRBJ2-7; D is possibly TRBD2 (6 bases). The CDR3 spans 14 residues. The V end lost 5 bases, the J end lost 3 bases, and 14 bases lay between the germline ends. Germline V lookup: CDR1 MDHEN, CDR2 SYDVKM. The CDR3 nucleotides read TGTGCCAGCAGTAATCCGGGACTGAACTACGAGCAGTACTTC. It encodes CASSNPGLNYEQYF.

The chain has TRBV6-5 and TRBJ1-1, with TRBD1 matching over 7 bases. The germline gives CDR1 MNHEY, CDR2 SVGAGI. Trimming cost V 5 bases and J 1 base; bases outside gene matches: 4. The CDR3 covers 14 residues. The CDR3 is CASSTNRGNTEAFF. The DNA for the CDR3 is TGTGCCAGCAGTACCAACAGGGGGAACACTGAAGCTTTCTTT.

The chain is built from TRBV6-5 and TRBJ2-5; 8 bases map to TRBD1. Germline V gene data show CDR1 as MNHEY and CDR2 as SVGAGI. After removal of 5 bases from V and 5 bases from J, the junction contained 10 bases not matched to a gene. CDR3 length: 15 amino acids. The CDR3 bases are TGTGCCAGCAGTCCAGACAGGGGATGGGGGGAGACCCAGTACTTC. Translation: CASSPDRGWGETQYF.